The 27 T cell receptor beta chains listed next were all sequenced from one sample in a study of cytomegalovirus exposure and HLA in healthy donors. The PCR made use of 60 Vbeta and 13 Jbeta primers. Some clones are missing from TCRdb's copy, which holds only in-frame ones; the method was immunoSEQ multiplex PCR. The sample gives just over 150,000 clones, about 80% of which show up once; roughly 2% is in the top ten. Input material: PBMCs. Receptors originate from a female donor in good health and CMV-seronegative.

This clone is a singleton in its sample. This rearrangement joins TRBV6-1 to TRBJ1-1; 7 bases line up with TRBD1. CDR3 size: 14 residues. The V gene's germline CDR1 is MNHNS and CDR2 SASEGT. The J segment lost 5 bases and the V segment lost 4 bases, leaving 7 bases of the junction unmatched. CDR3 bases: TGTGCCAGCAGTGCCAGACAGGGAGAGACTGAAGCTTTCTTT. It is translated as CASSARQGETEAFF.

This chain joins TRBV7-9 and TRBJ2-5; 8 bases line up with TRBD1. V was pared by 5 bases and J by 5 bases, with 7 bases of the junction left unmatched. CDR1 and CDR2 (germline): SEHNR, FQNEAQ (reference sequence). The CDR3 is 14 amino acids. This CDR3 reads CASSPETGVETQYF. CDR3 in DNA: TGTGCCAGCAGCCCCGAGACAGGGGTCGAGACCCAGTACTTC.

This sequence joins TRBV19 and TRBJ1-2; 7 bases are a match to TRBD1. The germline V gene has CDR1 LNHDA and CDR2 SQIVND (reference sequence). The CDR3 runs 14 residues. V lost 8 bases and J lost 5; bases outside the gene matches: 11. CDR3 DNA sequence: TGTGCCAGTTGCTACAGGGGACAAGGTTATGGCTACACCTTC. Encoded protein: CASCYRGQGYGYTF. The full variable domain, its missing parts supplied by reference TRBV19 and TRBJ1-2, is DGGITQSPKYLFRKEGQNVTLSCEQNLNHDAMYWYRQDPGQGLRLIYYSQIVNDFQKGDIAEGYSVSREKKESFPLTVTSAQKNPTAFYLCASCYRGQGYGYTFGSGTRLTVV.

This clone occurred once. The V call is TRBV5-1, the J call TRBJ1-6, with D unresolved. From germline, CDR1 is SGHRS and CDR2 YFSETQ. V was trimmed by 0 bases and J by 4 bases, leaving 8 bases between them. This CDR3 comprises 15 residues. The CDR3: CASSLGSDYNSPLHF. As DNA, the CDR3 is TGCGCCAGCAGCTTGGGTTCAGATTATAATTCACCCCTCCACTTT.

The chain is built from TRBV10-3 and TRBJ1-1, with D maybe TRBD1 (5 bases). Germline CDR1 reads ENHRY; CDR2 reads SYGVKD. V was pared by 10 bases and J by 5 bases, with 17 bases between. This CDR3 has 13 residues. CDR3 coding DNA: TGTGCCACCGTCGGGCAGGGAGGGACTGAAGCTTTCTTT. Residues: CATVGQGGTEAFF.

This clone has just a few counts. As DNA, the CDR3 is TGTGCCAGCAGCAAAGAACAGGGGGGAGGCACTGAAGCTTTCTTT. Translated: CASSKEQGGGTEAFF. This chain connects TRBV11-1 to TRBJ1-1, with TRBD1 matching 8 bases. The length of the CDR3 is 15 residues. CDR1 is SGHAT, CDR2 FQDESV, per germline (reference sequence). The V gene end was trimmed by 5 bases and the J gene end by 4 bases; junction bases not matched to a gene: 9.

Note on this clone: The identical CDR3 is also encoded by other nucleotide sequences in the sample. The chain couples TRBV7-3 to TRBJ1-1; weak D call: TRBD1 (5 bases). The V end was cut by 0 bases, the J end by 3 bases, with 8 bases between. CDR1 and CDR2 from the germline V gene are SGHTA and FQGTGA. The CDR3 contains 14 residues. The CDR3 loop is CASSLTGGDTEAFF. The CDR3 nucleotides are TGTGCCAGCAGCTTAACCGGGGGAGACACTGAAGCTTTCTTT.

This clone has more than one count but fewer than ten. The chain couples TRBV18 to TRBJ2-6; maybe TRBD2 (6 bases). CDR1 and CDR2 (germline): KGHSH, LQKENI. The V gene lost 7 bases and the J gene lost 4 bases, with 14 bases spanning the gap. This CDR3 contains 15 residues. CDR3 residues: CASYEGGAGANVLTF. CDR3 nucleotides: TGTGCCAGCTACGAGGGCGGGGCCGGGGCCAACGTCCTGACTTTC.

The chain recombines TRBV5-1 with TRBJ1-5, with a possible D match to TRBD1 (5 bases). Trimming took off 5 bases at V and 7 bases at J, with 13 bases between the two ends. This CDR3 has 13 amino acids. The germline V gene encodes CDR1 SGHRS and CDR2 YFSETQ. In DNA, the CDR3 is TGCGCCAGCAGTAGGGCAGGGAACCAGCCCCAGCATTTT. This codes for CASSRAGNQPQHF.

CDR3 amino acids: CASTRQANYGYTF. CDR3 nucleotides: TGTGCCAGCACCCGACAGGCAAACTATGGCTACACCTTC. J is TRBJ1-2 and V is TRBV6-1; D possibly corresponds to TRBD1 (6 bases). V lost 7 bases and J 2 bases, leaving 11 bases between the germline ends. Germline V gene lookup returns CDR1 MNHNS and CDR2 SASEGT. The CDR3 loop spans 13 amino acids.

Only a few counts were recorded for this clone. The chain joins TRBV5-3 to TRBJ1-1; D is undetermined. TRBV5-3 counts as an open reading frame of uncertain function. Trimming removed 1 base at V and 2 bases at J, with 15 bases between. The CDR3 loop spans 16 amino acids. CDR3 region: CARSLSSETGNTEAFF. The CDR3 DNA follows: TGTGCCAGAAGCTTGTCCTCCGAGACGGGAAACACTGAAGCTTTCTTT.

The chain has TRBV6-1 and TRBJ2-2; 9 bases are a match to TRBD1. The CDR3 is made up of 16 amino acids. Germline V gene lookup returns CDR1 MNHNS and CDR2 SASEGT. V dropped 4 bases and J dropped 0; count of bases not matched to a gene: 3. The CDR3 DNA sequence: TGTGCCAGCAGTGCCAGACAGGGGGCGAACACCGGGGAGCTGTTTTTT. Its protein product is CASSARQGANTGELFF.

The CDR3 loop reads CASRSIWTGSSYNSPLHF. CDR3 nucleotide sequence: TGTGCCAGCAGGAGTATCTGGACAGGGAGCTCCTATAATTCACCCCTCCACTTT. The chain uses TRBV27 and TRBJ1-6; 8 nucleotides line up with TRBD1. This CDR3 is 18 amino acids long. The V gene's germline CDR1 is MNHEY and CDR2 SMNVEV (reference sequence). After removal of 6 bases from V and 0 bases from J, the junction contained 10 bases not matched to a gene.

This clone was counted a single time. The V and J genes are TRBV5-1 and TRBJ2-1; TRBD1 agrees at 8 bases. After removal of 3 bases from V and 9 bases from J, the junction contained 2 bases not matched to a gene. There are 12 residues in the CDR3. Germline values: CDR1 SGHRS, CDR2 YFSETQ. In DNA, the CDR3 is TGCGCCAGCAGCTCACAGGGGGTTGAGCAGTTCTTC. It translates to CASSSQGVEQFF.

This CDR3 reads CSVDSWAGGDEQYF. The DNA of the CDR3 is TGCAGCGTTGATTCGTGGGCAGGGGGAGACGAGCAGTACTTC. This sequence joins TRBV29-1 and TRBJ2-7, with TRBD1 matching over 7 bases. Germline trimming cut 3 bases from V and 5 bases from J; bases unmatched to any gene: 10. The CDR3 totals 14 residues. CDR1 and CDR2 from the germline V gene are SQVTM and ANQGSEA.

CDR3 coding DNA: TGCGCCAGCAGCTTGGTTGAGGCGGGGGCCTACGAGCAGTACTTC. Its protein is CASSLVEAGAYEQYF. The chain has TRBV5-1 and TRBJ2-7, with TRBD2 matching over 7 bases. Losses at the gene ends were 0 bases for V and 2 bases for J; bases not matched to a gene: 5. Germline assignment: CDR1 SGHRS and CDR2 YFSETQ. The CDR3 spans 15 residues.

The V and J genes are TRBV11-3 and TRBJ1-1, with a tentative D call TRBD1 (5 bases). The germline V gene encodes CDR1 SGHNT and CDR2 YENEEA. V was trimmed by 4 bases and J by 13 bases, leaving 19 bases between them. The CDR3 runs to 13 residues. CDR3: CASSSTIGELDFF. The CDR3 DNA sequence: TGTGCCAGCAGCTCAACGATAGGGGAACTGGATTTCTTT. Complete variable domain (other parts from reference TRBV11-3 and TRBJ1-1): EAGVVQSPRYKIIEKKQPVAFWCNPISGHNTLYWYLQNLGQGPELLIRYENEEAVDDSQLPKDRFSAERLKGVDSTLKIQPAELGDSAVYLCASSSTIGELDFFGQGTRLTVV.

The genes are TRBV30 and TRBJ2-5; tentative D call: TRBD2 (6 bases). CDR1 is GTSNPN, CDR2 SVGIG, per germline (reference sequence). The CDR3 length is 15 residues. The V end lost 2 bases, the J end lost 3 bases, and 16 bases lay between the germline ends. CDR3 protein: CAWSPRGWYKETQYF. As DNA, the CDR3 is TGTGCCTGGAGTCCCCGGGGGTGGTACAAAGAGACCCAGTACTTC.

The chain recombines TRBV27 with TRBJ1-6; 8 nucleotides line up with TRBD1. CDR3 size: 14 residues. The V gene end was trimmed by 6 bases and the J gene end by 9 bases; junction bases not matched to a gene: 7. Germline CDR1 is MNHEY and CDR2 is SMNVEV (reference sequence). This CDR3 is CASSPDRGPSPLHF. The CDR3 nucleotides are TGTGCCAGCAGCCCCGACAGGGGACCTTCACCCCTCCACTTT.

The rearrangement joins TRBV5-6 to TRBJ1-5; tentatively, D is TRBD1 (5 bases). CDR3 length: 16 amino acids. Germline values: CDR1 SGHDT, CDR2 YYEEEE. The V end was cut by 3 bases, the J end by 4 bases, with 17 bases between. Here the CDR3 reads CASSSLRQRLNQPQHF. CDR3 nucleotide sequence: TGTGCCAGCAGCTCACTCAGACAGAGACTTAATCAGCCCCAGCATTTT. The whole variable domain, remainder taken from reference TRBV5-6 and TRBJ1-5, is DAGVTQSPTHLIKTRGQQVTLRCSPKSGHDTVSWYQQALGQGPQFIFQYYEEEERQRGNFPDRFSGHQFPNYSSELNVNALLLGDSALYLCASSSLRQRLNQPQHFGDGTRLSIL.

V gene TRBV5-1 combines with J gene TRBJ2-5; D not certain. Trimming took 0 bases from V and 4 from J, leaving 13 bases between them. This CDR3 is built from 15 residues. Germline V gene data show CDR1 as SGHRS and CDR2 as YFSETQ. The CDR3 DNA reads as TGCGCCAGCAGCTTGGGTTCCGCCTACGGAGAGACCCAGTACTTC. This codes for CASSLGSAYGETQYF.

This clone has only one observation. The chain combines TRBV30 with TRBJ1-1; 10 positions match TRBD1. The CDR3 contains 15 residues. Germline V gene sequence: CDR1 GTSNPN, CDR2 SVGIG (reference sequence). With V trimmed by 1 base and J by 0 bases, 2 bases remained unmatched. CDR3: CAWSGDRGLNTEAFF. DNA of the CDR3: TGTGCCTGGAGTGGGGACAGGGGATTGAACACTGAAGCTTTCTTT.

This clone has just a few counts. The chain employs TRBV6-1 and TRBJ1-2; 11 positions agree with TRBD1. The junction had 15 bases not matched to a gene; V was cut back by 1 base and J by 14 bases. This CDR3 comprises 16 residues. The germline V gene encodes CDR1 MNHNS and CDR2 SASEGT. This chain's CDR3 is CASSEVGQGVSRSRTF. The DNA of the CDR3 is TGTGCCAGCAGTGAAGTGGGACAGGGGGTTTCTCGGAGTCGAACCTTC.

V gene TRBV6-1 combines with J gene TRBJ1-1; TRBD1 matches 11 bases. In germline, CDR1 is MNHNS, CDR2 SASEGT. The trim removed 6 bases at V and 4 bases at J, leaving 4 bases unmatched. This CDR3 comprises 14 residues. CDR3 residues: CASRRTGGGTEAFF. The CDR3 bases are TGTGCCAGCAGAAGGACAGGGGGCGGCACTGAAGCTTTCTTT.

V is TRBV7-9 and J is TRBJ2-1, with 7 bases lining up with TRBD2. CDR1 and CDR2 (germline): SEHNR, FQNEAQ (reference sequence). The CDR3 runs 15 residues. V shed 7 bases and J 12 bases; nucleotides not matched to a gene: 18. The CDR3 DNA follows: TGTGCCAGCACCTCCACTACCGTCGGGGAGGGTTGGCAGTTCTTC. This encodes CASTSTTVGEGWQFF.

This clone turned up a few times. CDR3 residues: CASSDPLPGQTLGGYF. The DNA for the CDR3 is TGTGCCAGCAGTGACCCCCTTCCGGGACAGACCTTAGGGGGGTACTTC. The chain uses TRBV6-4 and TRBJ2-7, with 7 nucleotides matching TRBD1. Losses at the gene ends were 2 bases for V and 12 bases for J; bases not matched to a gene: 19. Germline CDR1 reads MRHNA; CDR2 reads SNTAGT. The CDR3 consists of 16 residues.

This clone was seen only once. The chain links TRBV27 to TRBJ2-7, with TRBD1 matching over 9 bases. The CDR3 loop spans 14 amino acids. V trimming: 6 bases; J trimming: 2 bases; junction bases outside the gene matches: 5. The germline CDR1 and CDR2 sequences are MNHEY and SMNVEV (reference sequence). This CDR3 reads CASSPRTGAYEQYF. The CDR3 region has the DNA TGTGCCAGCAGCCCCCGGACAGGGGCCTACGAGCAGTACTTC.